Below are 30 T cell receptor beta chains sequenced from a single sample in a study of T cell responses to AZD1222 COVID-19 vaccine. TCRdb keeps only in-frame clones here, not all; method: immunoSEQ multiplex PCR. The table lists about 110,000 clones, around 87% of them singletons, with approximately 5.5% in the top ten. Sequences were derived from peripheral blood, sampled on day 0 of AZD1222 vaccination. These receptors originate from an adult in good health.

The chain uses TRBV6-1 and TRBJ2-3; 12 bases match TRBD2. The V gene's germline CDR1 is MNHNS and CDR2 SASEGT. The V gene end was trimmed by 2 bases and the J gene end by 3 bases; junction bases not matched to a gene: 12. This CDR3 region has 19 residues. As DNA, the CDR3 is TGTGCCAGCAGTGAAAGATCCCTAGCGGGAGGGCCCTCGACAGATACGCAGTATTTT. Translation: CASSERSLAGGPSTDTQYF.

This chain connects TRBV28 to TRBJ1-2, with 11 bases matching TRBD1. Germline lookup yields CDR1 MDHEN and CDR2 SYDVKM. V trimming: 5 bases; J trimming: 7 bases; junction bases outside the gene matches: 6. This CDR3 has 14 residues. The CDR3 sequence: CASSPGTGGFGYTF. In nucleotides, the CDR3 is TGTGCCAGCAGTCCCGGGACAGGGGGTTTTGGCTACACCTTC.

The CDR3 nucleotides read TGCGCCAGCAGCTATGGGGGCTCCTACAATGAGCAGTTCTTC. Its translation is CASSYGGSYNEQFF. This chain links TRBV5-1 with TRBJ2-1; tentatively, D is TRBD1 or TRBD2 (5 bases each). From germline, CDR1 is SGHRS and CDR2 YFSETQ. CDR3 size: 14 residues. V lost 3 bases and J lost 0, with 7 bases in between. The variable domain in full, completed from reference TRBV5-1 and TRBJ2-1, reads KAGVTQTPRYLIKTRGQQVTLSCSPISGHRSVSWYQQTPGQGLQFLFEYFSETQRNKGNFPGRFSGRQFSNSRSEMNVSTLELGDSALYLCASSYGGSYNEQFFGPGTRLTVL.

CDR3 protein: CASSDDREQYF. The CDR3 DNA follows: TGTGCCAGCAGCGATGATCGGGAGCAGTACTTC. The rearrangement uses TRBV14 and TRBJ2-7; D not resolved. Per the germline V gene, CDR1 is SGHDN and CDR2 is FVKESK. V dropped 5 bases and J dropped 7 bases, with 9 bases sitting between them. This CDR3 spans 11 amino acids.

CDR3 in DNA: TGTGCCAGCAGCCAACGGCCGCCCTTTGGCGAGACCCAGTACTTC. As protein: CASSQRPPFGETQYF. This chain joins TRBV28 and TRBJ2-5, with D unclear. Germline assignment: CDR1 MDHEN and CDR2 SYDVKM. The V and J ends lost 6 bases and 5 bases respectively, with 19 bases between them. CDR3 size: 15 residues.

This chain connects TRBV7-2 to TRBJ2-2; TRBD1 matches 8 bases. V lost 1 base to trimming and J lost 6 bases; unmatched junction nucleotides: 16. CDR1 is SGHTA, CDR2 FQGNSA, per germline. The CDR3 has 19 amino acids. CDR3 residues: CASSLDPYPSRGRAGELFF. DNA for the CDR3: TGTGCCAGCAGCTTAGATCCCTACCCCTCCAGGGGGCGCGCCGGGGAGCTGTTTTTT.

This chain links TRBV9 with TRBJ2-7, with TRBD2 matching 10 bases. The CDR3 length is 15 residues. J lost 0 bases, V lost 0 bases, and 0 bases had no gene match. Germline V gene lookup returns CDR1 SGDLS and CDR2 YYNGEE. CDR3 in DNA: TGTGCCAGCAGCGTAGGACTAGCGGGCTCCTACGAGCAGTACTTC. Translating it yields CASSVGLAGSYEQYF. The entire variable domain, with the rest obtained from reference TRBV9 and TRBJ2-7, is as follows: DSGVTQTPKHLITATGQRVTLRCSPRSGDLSVYWYQQSLDQGLQFLIQYYNGEERAKGNILERFSAQQFPDLHSELNLSSLELGDSALYFCASSVGLAGSYEQYFGPGTRLTVT.

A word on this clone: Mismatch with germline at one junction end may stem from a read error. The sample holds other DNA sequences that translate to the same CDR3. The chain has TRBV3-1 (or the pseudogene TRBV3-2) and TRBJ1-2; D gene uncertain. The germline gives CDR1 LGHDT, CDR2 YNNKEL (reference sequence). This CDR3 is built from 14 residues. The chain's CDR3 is CASSQENRLVGYTF. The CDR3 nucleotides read TGTGCCAGCAGCCAAGAAAACAGACTAGTGGGCTACACCTTT.

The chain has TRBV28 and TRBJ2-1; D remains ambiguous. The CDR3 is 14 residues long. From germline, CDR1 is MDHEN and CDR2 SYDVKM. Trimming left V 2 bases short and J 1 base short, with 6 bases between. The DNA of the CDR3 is TGTGCCAGCAGTTTAATTGGTTCCTACAATGAGCAGTTCTTC. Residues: CASSLIGSYNEQFF.

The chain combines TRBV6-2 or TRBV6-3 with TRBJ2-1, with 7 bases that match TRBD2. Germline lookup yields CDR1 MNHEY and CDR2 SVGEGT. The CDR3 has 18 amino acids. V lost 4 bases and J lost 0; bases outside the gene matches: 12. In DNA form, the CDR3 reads TGTGCCAGCAGTTCCCTGATGGGGGGGTTGGGCTCCTACAATGAGCAGTTCTTC. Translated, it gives CASSSLMGGLGSYNEQFF.

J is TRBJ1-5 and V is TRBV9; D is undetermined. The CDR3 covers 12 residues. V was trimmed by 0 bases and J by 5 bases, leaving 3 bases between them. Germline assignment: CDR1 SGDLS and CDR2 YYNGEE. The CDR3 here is CASSVDHQPQHF. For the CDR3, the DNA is TGTGCCAGCAGCGTAGACCATCAGCCCCAGCATTTT.

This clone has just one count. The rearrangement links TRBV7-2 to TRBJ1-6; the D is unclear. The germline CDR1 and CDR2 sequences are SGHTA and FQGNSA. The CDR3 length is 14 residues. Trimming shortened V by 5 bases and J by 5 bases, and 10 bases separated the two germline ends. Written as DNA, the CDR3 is TGTGCCAGCAGCCCGCAGATAGATAATTCACCCCTCCACTTT. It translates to CASSPQIDNSPLHF.

The CDR3 protein is CASSSTWAPQKRGEQYF. CDR3 coding DNA: TGTGCCAGCAGCTCGACTTGGGCTCCTCAGAAGAGAGGCGAGCAGTACTTC. The chain couples TRBV7-2 to TRBJ2-7; D call uncertain. The CDR3 spans 17 residues. Trimming took off 4 bases at V and 6 bases at J, with 25 bases between the two ends. Germline V gene data show CDR1 as SGHTA and CDR2 as FQGNSA.

In nucleotides, the CDR3 is TGTGCCAGCAGCCAAGTTCTAGGAGCGAACACCGGGGAGCTGTTTTTT. Protein product: CASSQVLGANTGELFF. The chain carries TRBV4-2 and TRBJ2-2; D gene ambiguous. The CDR3 loop spans 16 amino acids. Trimming left V 1 base short and J 0 bases short, with 9 bases between. The germline V gene has CDR1 LGHNA and CDR2 YNFKEQ.

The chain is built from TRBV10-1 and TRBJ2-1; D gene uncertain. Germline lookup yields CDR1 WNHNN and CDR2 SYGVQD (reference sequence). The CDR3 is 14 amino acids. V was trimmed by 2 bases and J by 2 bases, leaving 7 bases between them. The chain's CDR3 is CASSESSPYNEQFF. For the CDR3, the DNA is TGCGCCAGCAGTGAGAGTAGCCCCTACAATGAGCAGTTCTTC.

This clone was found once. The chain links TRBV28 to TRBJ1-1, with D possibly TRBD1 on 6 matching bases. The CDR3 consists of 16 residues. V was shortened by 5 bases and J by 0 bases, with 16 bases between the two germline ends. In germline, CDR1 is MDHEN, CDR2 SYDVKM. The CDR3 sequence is CASSARNRALNTEAFF. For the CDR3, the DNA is TGTGCCAGCAGTGCCCGGAACAGGGCTTTGAACACTGAAGCTTTCTTT.

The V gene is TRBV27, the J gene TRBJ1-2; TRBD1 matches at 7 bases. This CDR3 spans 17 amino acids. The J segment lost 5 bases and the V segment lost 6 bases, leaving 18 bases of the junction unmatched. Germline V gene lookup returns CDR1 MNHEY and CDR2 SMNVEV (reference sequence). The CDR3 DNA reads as TGTGCCAGCAGACCTCTAGAGACAGGGAGGCGGGGTTATGGCTACACCTTC. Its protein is CASRPLETGRRGYGYTF.

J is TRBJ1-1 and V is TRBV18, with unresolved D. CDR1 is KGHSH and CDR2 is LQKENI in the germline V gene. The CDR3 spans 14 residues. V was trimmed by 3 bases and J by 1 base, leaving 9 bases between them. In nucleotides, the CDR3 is TGTGCCAGCTCACCTGAGACGGCGAACACTGAAGCTTTCTTT. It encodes CASSPETANTEAFF. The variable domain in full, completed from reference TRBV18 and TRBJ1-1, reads NAGVMQNPRHLVRRRGQEARLRCSPMKGHSHVYWYRQLPEEGLKFMVYLQKENIIDESGMPKERFSAEFPKEGPSILRIQQVVRGDSAAYFCASSPETANTEAFFGQGTRLTVV.

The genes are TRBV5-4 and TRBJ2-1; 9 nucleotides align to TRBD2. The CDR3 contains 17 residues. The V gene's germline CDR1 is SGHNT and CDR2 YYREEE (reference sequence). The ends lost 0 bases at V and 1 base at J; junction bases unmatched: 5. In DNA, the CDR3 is TGTGCCAGCAGCTTGGAAGGTAGCGGGGGTTCCTACAATGAGCAGTTCTTC. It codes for CASSLEGSGGSYNEQFF.

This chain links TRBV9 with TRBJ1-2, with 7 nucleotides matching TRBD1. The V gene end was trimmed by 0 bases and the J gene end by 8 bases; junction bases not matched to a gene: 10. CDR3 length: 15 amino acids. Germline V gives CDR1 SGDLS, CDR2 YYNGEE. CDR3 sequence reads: CASSVGAGGDMGYTF. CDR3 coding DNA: TGTGCCAGCAGCGTAGGGGCAGGGGGAGATATGGGCTACACCTTC. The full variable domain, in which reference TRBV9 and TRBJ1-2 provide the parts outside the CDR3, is DSGVTQTPKHLITATGQRVTLRCSPRSGDLSVYWYQQSLDQGLQFLIQYYNGEERAKGNILERFSAQQFPDLHSELNLSSLELGDSALYFCASSVGAGGDMGYTFGSGTRLTVV.

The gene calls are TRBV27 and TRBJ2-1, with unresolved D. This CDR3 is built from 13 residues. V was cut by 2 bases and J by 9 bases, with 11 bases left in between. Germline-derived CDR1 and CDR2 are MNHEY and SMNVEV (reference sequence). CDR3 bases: TGTGCCAGCAGTTTAGGACCTCGAAGTGAGCAGTTCTTC. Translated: CASSLGPRSEQFF.

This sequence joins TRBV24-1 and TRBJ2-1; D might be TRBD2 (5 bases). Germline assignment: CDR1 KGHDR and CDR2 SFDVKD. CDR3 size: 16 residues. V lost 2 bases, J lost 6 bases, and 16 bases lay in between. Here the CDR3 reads CATSDSFLATANEQFF. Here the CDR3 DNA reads TGTGCCACCAGTGATTCGTTTCTAGCTACTGCCAATGAGCAGTTCTTC.

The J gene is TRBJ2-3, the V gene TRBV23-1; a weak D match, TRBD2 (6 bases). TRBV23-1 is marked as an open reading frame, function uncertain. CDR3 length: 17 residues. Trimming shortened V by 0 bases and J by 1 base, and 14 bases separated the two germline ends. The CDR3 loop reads CASSQSGLSGRTDTQYF. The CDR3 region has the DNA TGCGCCAGCAGTCAATCGGGCCTTAGCGGCCGCACAGATACGCAGTATTTT.

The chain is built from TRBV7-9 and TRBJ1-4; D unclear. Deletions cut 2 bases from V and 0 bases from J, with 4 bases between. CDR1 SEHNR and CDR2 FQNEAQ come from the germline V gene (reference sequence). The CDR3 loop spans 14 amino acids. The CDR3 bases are TGTGCCAGCAGCTTATCTCCAACTAATGAAAAACTGTTTTTT. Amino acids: CASSLSPTNEKLFF.

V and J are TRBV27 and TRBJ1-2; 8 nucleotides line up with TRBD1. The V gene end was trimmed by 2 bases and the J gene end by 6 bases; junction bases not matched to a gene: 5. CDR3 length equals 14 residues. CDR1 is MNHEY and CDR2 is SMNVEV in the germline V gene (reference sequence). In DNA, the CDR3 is TGTGCCAGCAGTTTAACAGGGGGAGGCGATGGCTACACCTTC. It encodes CASSLTGGGDGYTF.

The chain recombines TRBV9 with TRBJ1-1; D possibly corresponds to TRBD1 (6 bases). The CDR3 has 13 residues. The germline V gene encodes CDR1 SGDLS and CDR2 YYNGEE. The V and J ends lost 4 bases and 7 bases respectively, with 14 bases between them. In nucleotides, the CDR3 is TGTGCCAGCAGCAGAACGACAGGCAGTGAAGCTTTCTTT. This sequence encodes CASSRTTGSEAFF.

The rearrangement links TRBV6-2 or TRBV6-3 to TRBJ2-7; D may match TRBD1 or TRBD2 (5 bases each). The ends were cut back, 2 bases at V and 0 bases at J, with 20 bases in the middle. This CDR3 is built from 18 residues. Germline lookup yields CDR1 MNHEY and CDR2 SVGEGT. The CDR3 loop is CASSYVNLGRLTSYEQYF. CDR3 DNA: TGTGCCAGCAGTTACGTCAACCTGGGACGCCTGACCTCCTACGAGCAGTACTTC.

The CDR3 coding sequence is TGTGCCAGCAGTTACTCAATCCTCCAGGGAATTTATCAGCCCCAGCATTTT. Translation gives CASSYSILQGIYQPQHF. The J gene is TRBJ1-5, the V gene TRBV6-8; D might be TRBD1 (5 bases). The germline V and J ends were trimmed by 0 bases and 5 bases, with 17 bases remaining between them. CDR1 is MNHGY, CDR2 SAAAGT, per germline. The CDR3 is made up of 17 amino acids.

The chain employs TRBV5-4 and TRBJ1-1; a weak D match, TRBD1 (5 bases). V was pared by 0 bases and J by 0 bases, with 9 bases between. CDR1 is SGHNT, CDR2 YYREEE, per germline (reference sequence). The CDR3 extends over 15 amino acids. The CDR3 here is CASSLGNRMNTEAFF. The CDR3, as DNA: TGTGCCAGCAGCTTGGGCAACAGGATGAACACTGAAGCTTTCTTT.

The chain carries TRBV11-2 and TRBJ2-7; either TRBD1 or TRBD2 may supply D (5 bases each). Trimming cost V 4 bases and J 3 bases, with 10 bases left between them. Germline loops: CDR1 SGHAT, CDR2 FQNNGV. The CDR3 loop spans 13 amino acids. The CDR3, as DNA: TGTGCCAGCAGCTCGGGGCCGAACTACGAGCAGTACTTC. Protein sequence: CASSSGPNYEQYF.